Presented here are 21 T cell receptor beta chains from one specimen sequenced in a study of blood T cell repertoires in COVID-19. This table comes from immunoSEQ multiplex PCR, and its TCRdb copy is limited to in-frame clones, with some not included. The sample records about 150,000 clones, roughly 72% being singletons. Sequenced: peripheral blood. The receptors shown here come from a woman older than 75 with acute or convalescent COVID-19.

The chain combines TRBV15 with TRBJ1-5, with D possibly matching TRBD1 (5 bases). V dropped 2 bases and J dropped 4 bases, with 15 bases sitting between them. The CDR3 covers 16 residues. Germline CDR1 is LNHNV and CDR2 is YYDKDF (reference sequence). The CDR3 bases are TGTGCCACCAGCAGAACCCAGGGCGGCAATAATCAGCCCCAGCATTTT. Its protein product is CATSRTQGGNNQPQHF.

This chain uses TRBV9 with TRBJ2-5, with unresolved D. The CDR3 has 14 residues. Germline CDR1 SGDLS, CDR2 YYNGEE. V was clipped by 0 bases and J by 3 bases, with 9 bases between them. CDR3 DNA: TGTGCCAGCAGCGTAGGGGTACAGAAAGAGACCCAGTACTTC. Its protein is CASSVGVQKETQYF.

This clone was seen just once. This rearrangement joins TRBV11-3 to TRBJ2-1; 8 nucleotides align to TRBD2. The trim removed 4 bases at V and 6 bases at J, leaving 2 bases unmatched. This CDR3 is 13 amino acids long. Germline V gene data show CDR1 as SGHNT and CDR2 as YENEEA. The CDR3, as DNA: TGTGCCAGCAGCTACCGGGGGGGCAATGAGCAGTTCTTC. Translated: CASSYRGGNEQFF. The whole variable domain, remainder taken from reference TRBV11-3 and TRBJ2-1, is EAGVVQSPRYKIIEKKQPVAFWCNPISGHNTLYWYLQNLGQGPELLIRYENEEAVDDSQLPKDRFSAERLKGVDSTLKIQPAELGDSAVYLCASSYRGGNEQFFGPGTRLTVL.

This sequence joins TRBV7-2 and TRBJ1-2; D gene uncertain. From germline, CDR1 is SGHTA and CDR2 FQGNSA. The CDR3 has 14 amino acids. V gave up 2 bases and J gave up 3 bases, with 10 bases separating them. CDR3 region: CASSLPSRDYGYTF. CDR3 nucleotide sequence: TGTGCCAGCAGCTTACCCTCCCGGGACTATGGCTACACCTTC. Filled out from reference TRBV7-2 and TRBJ1-2, the complete variable domain reads GAGVSQSPSNKVTEKGKDVELRCDPISGHTALYWYRQSLGQGLEFLIYFQGNSAPDKSGLPSDRFSAERTGGSVSTLTIQRTQQEDSAVYLCASSLPSRDYGYTFGSGTRLTVV.

The CDR3 region is CASSPLPRTVTYNEQFF. CDR3 nucleotide sequence: TGTGCCAGCAGCCCCCTGCCCAGGACAGTCACCTACAATGAGCAGTTCTTC. The V gene is TRBV7-8, the J gene TRBJ2-1, with a weak D call TRBD1 (6 bases). Germline CDR1 and CDR2: SGHVS and FQNEAQ. The CDR3 runs 17 residues. Trimming removed 5 bases from V and 2 bases from J, with 19 bases in between.

The gene calls are TRBV18 and TRBJ1-4; TRBD1 is a possible D gene (6 bases). Trimming removed 6 bases at V and 5 bases at J, with 13 bases between. The germline V gene has CDR1 KGHSH and CDR2 LQKENI. The CDR3 runs to 14 residues. CDR3 region: CASSPGQTNEKLFF. CDR3 sequence (DNA): TGTGCCAGCTCGCCGGGACAAACGAATGAAAAACTGTTTTTT.

The J gene is TRBJ2-7, the V gene TRBV6-1; maybe TRBD2 (5 bases). This CDR3 region has 11 residues. V lost 3 bases and J lost 5, with 5 bases in between. Per germline, CDR1 MNHNS and CDR2 SASEGT. The CDR3 is CASSDGDEQYF. DNA of the CDR3: TGTGCCAGCAGTGACGGGGACGAGCAGTACTTC.

The V gene is TRBV19, the J gene TRBJ1-4; 10 bases are shared with TRBD1. This CDR3 region has 17 residues. The ends lost 11 bases at V and 7 bases at J; junction bases unmatched: 19. Germline V CDR1 and CDR2: LNHDA, SQIVND (reference sequence). CDR3 bases: TGTGCCGCCGACCGGGACAGGGGCTCCCGGGGGTCTGAAAAACTGTTTTTT. Encoded protein: CAADRDRGSRGSEKLFF.

The chain is built from TRBV21-1 and TRBJ2-5; the D call in the table, TRBD2, was not verified against the DNA. TRBV21-1 is annotated as a pseudogene. The CDR3 runs 12 residues. The CDR3 region is CARGTSQETQYF. CDR3 DNA sequence: TGTGCCAGAGGGACTTCTCAAGAGACCCAGTACTTC.

This chain connects TRBV2 to TRBJ2-5, with D maybe TRBD1 (5 bases). CDR3 length equals 15 residues. V dropped 5 bases and J dropped 4 bases, with 17 bases sitting between them. Germline V CDR1 and CDR2: SNHLY, FYNNEI. The CDR3 loop reads CASSPNAGRGETQYF. The DNA for the CDR3 is TGTGCCAGCAGTCCAAACGCCGGTAGGGGAGAGACCCAGTACTTC.

V and J are TRBV7-2 and TRBJ1-5; D is undetermined. This CDR3 is built from 15 residues. V was cut by 2 bases and J by 9 bases, with 17 bases left in between. Germline lookup yields CDR1 SGHTA and CDR2 FQGNSA. CDR3 sequence: CASSLMPLLGGPQHF. The CDR3 DNA is TGTGCCAGCAGCTTAATGCCCCTCTTAGGAGGGCCCCAGCATTTT.

The chain links TRBV19 to TRBJ1-2, with 10 bases aligning to TRBD1. Germline V gene sequence: CDR1 LNHDA, CDR2 SQIVND (reference sequence). With V trimmed by 6 bases and J by 0 bases, 1 base remained unmatched. The CDR3 is 14 amino acids. The CDR3 DNA reads TGTGCCAGTAGCGGACAGGGGGCTAACTATGGCTACACCTTC. It specifies CASSGQGANYGYTF.

The chain uses TRBV2 and TRBJ1-5, with D tentatively TRBD1 (5 bases). The CDR3 loop spans 14 amino acids. CDR1 SNHLY and CDR2 FYNNEI come from the germline V gene. Trimming pared 6 bases from V and 3 bases from J, leaving 12 bases between. DNA for the CDR3: TGTGCCAGCAGGGCGACAGACCTCAATCAGCCCCAGCATTTT. Translation: CASRATDLNQPQHF.

V and J are TRBV10-3 and TRBJ1-2; TRBD1 matches 8 bases. Trimming at V came to 7 bases and at J to 8 bases, leaving 6 bases not matched to a gene. From germline, CDR1 is ENHRY and CDR2 SYGVKD. This CDR3 spans 12 amino acids. CDR3 sequence reads: CAITGTGSGYTF. The CDR3 DNA reads as TGTGCCATCACTGGGACAGGATCCGGCTACACCTTC.

CDR3 sequence (DNA): TGTGCCAGCAGCGGACAGCGGGGCGTGCAAGAGACCCAGTACTTC. Translating it yields CASSGQRGVQETQYF. This chain uses TRBV7-2 with TRBJ2-5; the D gene is possibly TRBD2 (7 bases). V was shortened by 5 bases and J by 2 bases, with 15 bases between the two germline ends. Germline lookup yields CDR1 SGHTA and CDR2 FQGNSA. This CDR3 is built from 15 residues. The full variable domain, completed using reference TRBV7-2 and TRBJ2-5, is GAGVSQSPSNKVTEKGKDVELRCDPISGHTALYWYRQSLGQGLEFLIYFQGNSAPDKSGLPSDRFSAERTGGSVSTLTIQRTQQEDSAVYLCASSGQRGVQETQYFGPGTRLLVL.

The chain has TRBV14 and TRBJ1-4, with D unresolved. Germline CDR1 SGHDN, CDR2 FVKESK. Trimming left V 1 base short and J 7 bases short, with 7 bases between. The CDR3 sequence is 13 residues long. In DNA form, the CDR3 reads TGTGCCAGCAGCCAAGGGGCTGTTGAAAAACTGTTTTTT. Amino acid sequence: CASSQGAVEKLFF.

The chain couples TRBV18 to TRBJ1-1, with TRBD1 as a possible D gene (6 bases). Trimming pared 0 bases from V and 3 bases from J, leaving 11 bases between. The CDR3 consists of 15 residues. The germline V gene has CDR1 KGHSH and CDR2 LQKENI. The CDR3 region has the DNA TGTGCCAGCTCACCACCAAGGGGGGGCGACACTGAAGCTTTCTTT. It translates to CASSPPRGGDTEAFF.

J is TRBJ2-2 and V is TRBV18; 8 positions agree with TRBD1. The CDR3 is 18 amino acids. V lost 4 bases, J lost 4 bases, and 14 bases stayed unmatched. Per the germline V gene, CDR1 is KGHSH and CDR2 is LQKENI. The CDR3 nucleotides read TGTGCCAGCTCACGACCACCAAGACAGGGGTTGGGCACCGGGGAGCTGTTTTTT. Protein product: CASSRPPRQGLGTGELFF.

The chain employs TRBV18 and TRBJ2-7; D perhaps matches TRBD1 (6 bases). The CDR3 runs 17 residues. CDR1 KGHSH and CDR2 LQKENI come from the germline V gene. V gave up 0 bases and J gave up 1 base, with 16 bases separating them. CDR3 sequence reads: CASSPPGITGLSYEQYF. CDR3 in DNA: TGTGCCAGCTCACCACCAGGTATCACAGGGCTGTCCTACGAGCAGTACTTC.

The chain uses TRBV4-1 and TRBJ1-3; D perhaps matches TRBD1 (5 bases). CDR3 length equals 15 residues. Per the germline V gene, CDR1 is MGHRA and CDR2 is YSYEKL. Trimming removed 0 bases at V and 1 base at J, with 7 bases between. CDR3 residues: CASSQDPGSGNTIYF. In nucleotides, the CDR3 is TGCGCCAGCAGCCAAGACCCAGGGTCTGGAAACACCATATATTTT.

The chain employs TRBV5-8 and TRBJ1-5, with 10 nucleotides matching TRBD1. Germline trimming cut 3 bases from V and 0 bases from J; bases unmatched to any gene: 3. The CDR3 is made up of 16 amino acids. CDR1 SGHTS and CDR2 YDEGEE come from the germline V gene. The chain's CDR3 is CASSSDRGISNQPQHF. The CDR3 DNA sequence: TGTGCCAGCAGCTCGGACAGGGGGATTAGCAATCAGCCCCAGCATTTT. The variable domain in full, completed from reference TRBV5-8 and TRBJ1-5, reads EAGVTQSPTHLIKTRGQQATLRCSPISGHTSVYWYQQALGLGLQFLLWYDEGEERNRGNFPPRFSGRQFPNYSSELNVNALELEDSALYLCASSSDRGISNQPQHFGDGTRLSIL.